This T cell receptor (beta chain) was found in a study of Ad26.COV2.S vaccination and SARS-CoV-2 variants. Treatment indicated: around 19 received Ad26.COV2.S at low or high dose, single or two shots; about 5 received placebo; per-sample allocation not given. It was on day 63 after the first vaccine or placebo injection that samples were taken. Recruitment in Boston yielded a donor of adult age, 18-55 years. Immunization relied on an Ad26 vector, which expressed Wuhan-strain SARS-CoV-2 spike. TCRdb's table, derived via immunoSEQ multiplex PCR, lists solely in-frame clones and lacks some. The repertoire includes about 400,000 clones, roughly nine tenths of them detected once, and around 3.4% sits in the top ten. CDR1 is MNHNY, CDR2 SVGAGI, per germline (reference sequence). The CDR3 sequence is 16 residues long. V was pared by 0 bases and J by 3 bases, with 14 bases between.

The sequencing used peripheral blood, collected in a trial of Ad26.COV2.S vaccine versus placebo. The chain carries TRBV6-6 and TRBJ1-2; tentatively, D is TRBD1 (5 bases). This receptor was taken from a person aged 18-60 years who received the Ad26.COV2.S COVID-19 vaccine or a placebo. CDR3 amino acids: CASSYSSTGRDYGYTF. The CDR3 coding sequence is TGTGCCAGCAGTTACTCGAGTACAGGCAGGGACTATGGCTACACCTTC.